The text below deals with one TCR beta chain. What it binds is not known. The sample originates from a study of shared clonotypes between healthy human individuals. General observations from the study: Naive subsets usually exceeded memory subsets in estimated richness.

Free of recent acute infections or vaccinations, the donors were healthy HIV-negative adults. In the sorted-subset replicate PCRs, around 0.2 ug DNA, 30,000 or so T cell genomes, was used. The data were produced by immunoSEQ multiplex PCR, yet TCRdb's version contains in-frame clones alone and is incomplete. Among 2 million to 2.5 million clones, 80% to 95% were seen once, and the ten largest hold about 0.41%. V lost 0 bases and J lost 6, with 6 bases in between. Looked up from germline, CDR1 is LNHNV and CDR2 is YYDKDF (reference sequence). The CDR3 consists of 13 residues. The sequence was collected from a man between 18 and 35 years old in good health. Some clones in this sample may be carry-over from other donors' samples. The sample taken for sequencing was naive CD4+ T cells from PBMCs. As to subset: CD45RA+ positively selected. The gene calls are TRBV15 and TRBJ1-5, with D hard to call. The chain's CDR3 is CATSRDPVQPQHF. CDR3 DNA: TGTGCCACCAGCAGAGATCCGGTTCAGCCCCAGCATTTT.